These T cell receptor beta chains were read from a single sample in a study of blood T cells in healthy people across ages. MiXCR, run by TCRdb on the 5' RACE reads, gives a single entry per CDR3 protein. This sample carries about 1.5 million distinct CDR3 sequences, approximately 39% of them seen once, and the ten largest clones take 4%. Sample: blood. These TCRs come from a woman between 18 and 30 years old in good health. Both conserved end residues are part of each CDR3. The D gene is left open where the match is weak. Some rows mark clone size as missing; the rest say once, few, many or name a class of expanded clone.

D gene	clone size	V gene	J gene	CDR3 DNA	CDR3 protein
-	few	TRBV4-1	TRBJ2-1	TGCGCCAGCAGCCTGATAATGACAGGAATAGCCTACAATGAGCAGTTCTTC	CASSLIMTGIAYNEQFF
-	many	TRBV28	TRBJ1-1	TGTGCCAGCAGTCCGTTCACTGAAGCTTTCTTT	CASSPFTEAFF
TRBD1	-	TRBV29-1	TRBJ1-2	TGCAGCGACGGACAGGGGAAAGGCTACACCTTC	CSDGQGKGYTF
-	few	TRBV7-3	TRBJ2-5	TGTGCCAGCAGCTTATTTAGTGGGGGGAACCAAGAGACCCAGTACTTC	CASSLFSGGNQETQYF
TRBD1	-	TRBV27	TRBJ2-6	TGTGCCAGCGGGGAAGGGACAGGGTTGTCTGGGGCCAACGTCCTGACTTTC	CASGEGTGLSGANVLTF
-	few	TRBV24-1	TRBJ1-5	TGTGCCACCAGTGATTCCGAGGGTCAGCCCCAGCATTTT	CATSDSEGQPQHF
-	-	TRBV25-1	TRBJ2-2	TGTGCCAGCAGTGATATCAACAGGGCTTCGAACACCGGGGAGCTGTTTTTT	CASSDINRASNTGELFF
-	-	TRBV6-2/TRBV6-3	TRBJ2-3	TGTGCCAGCAGCTCGAGCCGGCGGACTGGTTCAGATACGCAGTATTTT	CASSSSRRTGSDTQYF
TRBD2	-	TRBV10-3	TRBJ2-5	TGTGCCATCAGTGGCACTAGCGGGAGGGCCACTGAGCAGTACTTC	CAISGTSGRATEQYF
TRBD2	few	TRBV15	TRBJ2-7	TGTGCCACCAGCAGACAACTAGCGGGAGAACCCGAGCAGTACTTC	CATSRQLAGEPEQYF
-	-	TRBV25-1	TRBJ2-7	TGTGCCAGCAGTCCTCCCGACAGAAATTACTACGAGCAGTACTTC	CASSPPDRNYYEQYF
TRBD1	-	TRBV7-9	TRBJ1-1	TGTGCCAGCAGTTTTTCAAGGGGACAGGGGCAGACTGAAGCTTTCTTT	CASSFSRGQGQTEAFF
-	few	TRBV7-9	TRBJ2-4	TGTGCCAGCAGGGCAGGGTTCAACATTCAGTACTTC	CASRAGFNIQYF
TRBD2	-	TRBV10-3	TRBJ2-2	TGTGCCATCAGTATAGCGGGGGCGAACACCGGGGAGCTGTTTTTT	CAISIAGANTGELFF
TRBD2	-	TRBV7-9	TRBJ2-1	TGTGCCAGCAGCGCAGGGACTAGCGGGAGGGATGAGCAGTTCTTC	CASSAGTSGRDEQFF
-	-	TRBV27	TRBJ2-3	TGTGCCAGCAGTTTAAGAGGGAGACCAGATACGCAGTATTTT	CASSLRGRPDTQYF
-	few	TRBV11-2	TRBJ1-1	TGTGCCAGCAGTGGCCTCACCAGCCAGAACACTGAAGCTTTCTTT	CASSGLTSQNTEAFF
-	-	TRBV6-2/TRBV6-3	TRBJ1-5	TGTGCCAGCAGTCGGCCGGGGGGTCAGCCCCAGCATTTT	CASSRPGGQPQHF
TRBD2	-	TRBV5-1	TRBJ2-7	TGCGCCAGCAGCTCGGATAGGGCTAGCGGGAGCCACAATGAGCAGTACTTC	CASSSDRASGSHNEQYF
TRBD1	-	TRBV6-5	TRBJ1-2	TGTGCCAGCAGTTACGGACAGGAGGGAGGCTACACCTTC	CASSYGQEGGYTF
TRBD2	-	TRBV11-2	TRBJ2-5	TGTGCCAGCAGCCCTTGGGAAGGGACTAGGGGTGAAGAGACCCAGTACTTC	CASSPWEGTRGEETQYF
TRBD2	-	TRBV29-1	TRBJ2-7	TGCAGCGTTAAGCGGGATCCCACCGAGCAGTACTTC	CSVKRDPTEQYF